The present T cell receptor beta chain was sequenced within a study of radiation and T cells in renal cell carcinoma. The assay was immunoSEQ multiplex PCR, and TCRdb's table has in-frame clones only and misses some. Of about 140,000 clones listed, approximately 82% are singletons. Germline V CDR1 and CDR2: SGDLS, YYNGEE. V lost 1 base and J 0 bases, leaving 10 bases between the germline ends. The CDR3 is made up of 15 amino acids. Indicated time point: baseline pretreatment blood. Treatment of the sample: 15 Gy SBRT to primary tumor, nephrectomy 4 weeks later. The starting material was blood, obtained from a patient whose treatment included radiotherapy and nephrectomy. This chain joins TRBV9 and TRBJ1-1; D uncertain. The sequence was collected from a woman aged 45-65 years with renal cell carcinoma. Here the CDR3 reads CASSVQELVNTEAFF. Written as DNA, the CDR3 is TGTGCCAGCAGCGTACAGGAGTTGGTGAACACTGAAGCTTTCTTT.